This TCR beta chain was sequenced during a study of OX40 agonist ivuxolimab in advanced cancers. The method was immunoSEQ multiplex PCR; TCRdb's version includes in-frame clones alone and lacks a portion of them. The sample consists of roughly 100,000 clones, almost 90% of them appearing once. General study results and limits: Low normalized clonal expansion also occurred in some nonresponding patients. Average numbers of expanded clones were greater in CD8+ T cells than in CD4+.

On this clone: What it binds is unknown.

The specimen was CD4+ or CD8+ T cells sorted from blood, collected in a trial of the OX40 agonist ivuxolimab. The receptor comes from an adult with an advanced solid tumor such as melanoma, head and neck, liver or kidney cancer.

CDR3 in DNA: TGTGCCAGCCGGGACTATAATTCACCCCTCCACTTT. Translated: CASRDYNSPLHF. This chain joins TRBV19 and TRBJ1-6; D uncertain. The CDR3 consists of 12 residues. The V gene's germline CDR1 is LNHDA and CDR2 SQIVND (reference sequence). Deletions cut 9 bases from V and 3 bases from J, with 6 bases between.